The 8 T cell receptor beta chains below all came from one sample that was sequenced in a study of T cell repertoires in cytomegalovirus infection (dated by TCRdb to the late 2010s). For sequencing, an Illumina HiSeq 1500 was employed. TCRdb's own reprocessing of the public reads used fastp at Q25 and MiXCR and kept productive beta chains. Rows with one shared CDR3 protein collapse into an entry with the most common genes and DNA. This sample has 250,000 to 300,000 distinct CDR3 sequences in its table, and approximately 22% of those were observed once. Roughly 20% of the sample is held by the ten biggest clonotypes. According to the study, the label for this sample's treatment or condition signals: in vitro stimulation with specific CMV peptide epitopes to enrich CMV-specific T cells. These TCRs' antigens remain unknown. The specimen comprised cultured PBMCs, sampled from culture after CMV antigen stimulation. Receptor source: a human donor in good health (CMV status not recorded). Some clones in this sample may be carry-over from other donors' samples.

This clonotype was seen many times. The rearrangement joins TRBV7-2 to TRBJ1-1; possibly TRBD1 for D (6 bases). The CDR3 runs to 14 residues. Germline V gene data show CDR1 as SGHTA and CDR2 as FQGNSA. V was cut by 5 bases and J by 4 bases, with 14 bases left in between. The CDR3 sequence is CASSTQGGGTEAFF. The CDR3 nucleotides read TGTGCCAGCAGCACACAGGGTGGGGGCACTGAAGCTTTCTTT.

This chain joins TRBV6-5 and TRBJ1-5, with TRBD1 matching over 9 bases. This CDR3 is built from 15 residues. Losses at the gene ends were 6 bases for V and 4 bases for J; bases not matched to a gene: 7. Germline-derived CDR1 and CDR2 are MNHEY and SVGAGI. The chain's CDR3 is CASSTQGAGNQPQHF. DNA of the CDR3: TGTGCCAGCAGCACACAGGGGGCTGGGAATCAGCCCCAGCATTTT.

V is TRBV4-1 and J is TRBJ2-7, with 9 bases aligning to TRBD2. The CDR3 runs to 17 residues. V dropped 5 bases and J dropped 4; count of bases not matched to a gene: 15. The germline gives CDR1 MGHRA, CDR2 YSYEKL. CDR3: CASSTDRGSGRFYEQYV. The CDR3 bases are TGCGCCAGCAGCACGGACCGGGGGAGCGGGAGGTTTTACGAGCAGTACGTC.

This clonotype was seen at least ten times. This rearrangement joins TRBV7-2 to TRBJ2-1; 9 nucleotides align to TRBD2. The V and J ends lost 5 bases and 6 bases, in that order; junction bases with no gene match: 11. The germline V gene has CDR1 SGHTA and CDR2 FQGNSA. This CDR3 spans 16 amino acids. The CDR3 spells CASSVTAGGPGNEQFF. CDR3 sequence (DNA): TGTGCCAGCAGCGTAACGGCGGGAGGGCCGGGCAATGAGCAGTTCTTC.

V and J are TRBV7-6 and TRBJ2-2; 8 nucleotides align to TRBD1. J lost 0 bases, V lost 5 bases, and 8 bases had no gene match. This CDR3 has 17 amino acids. From germline, CDR1 is SGHVS and CDR2 FNYEAQ. The chain's CDR3 is CASSAPTGASNTGELFF. The CDR3 DNA reads TGTGCCAGCAGCGCTCCGACAGGGGCCTCGAACACCGGGGAGCTGTTTTTT.

The chain has TRBV20-1 and TRBJ2-5, with 10 bases identical to TRBD2. V was pared by 3 bases and J by 4 bases, with 14 bases of the junction left unmatched. Germline V lookup: CDR1 DFQATT, CDR2 SNEGSKA (reference sequence). The CDR3 length is 17 residues. CDR3 in amino acids: CSASDPRGLAPIETQYF. DNA for the CDR3: TGCAGTGCTAGCGATCCCCGGGGACTAGCGCCTATAGAGACCCAGTACTTC.

The chain uses TRBV4-3 and TRBJ2-1; 7 bases are shared with TRBD2. Trimming at V came to 0 bases and at J to 3 bases, leaving 5 bases not matched to a gene. Germline V CDR1 and CDR2: LGHNA, YSLEER. The CDR3 consists of 16 residues. The CDR3 DNA reads as TGCGCCAGCAGCCAAGATTTGGCTAGCGGCTACAATGAGCAGTTCTTC. This translates into CASSQDLASGYNEQFF.

This clonotype was detected ten times or more. This chain joins TRBV12-3 or TRBV12-4 and TRBJ1-2; 7 bases align to TRBD1. The J segment lost 5 bases and the V segment lost 5 bases, leaving 8 bases of the junction unmatched. The CDR3 runs to 14 residues. The CDR3 is CASSPRTGTYGYTF. The DNA of the CDR3 is TGTGCCAGCAGTCCGAGGACAGGAACTTATGGCTACACCTTC.